Listed here are 2 T cell receptor beta chains from one sample, sequenced in a study of T cells expressing NK-cell markers. From its re-call of the 5' RACE reads, TCRdb lists each CDR3 protein once, without DNA. The sample has 440,000 or so distinct CDR3 sequences. Sequenced: blood T cells: a sorted CD56 or NKG2C T cell subset, CD4+ or CD8+ T cells, or bulk PBMC T cells (not recorded which). These receptors were obtained from a woman between 18 and 70 years old in good health.

This rearrangement joins TRBV10-3 to TRBJ2-1; TCRdb lists TRBD2, though no DNA is available to test this call. Germline V gene lookup returns CDR1 ENHRY and CDR2 SYGVKD. This CDR3 has 16 amino acids. The CDR3 is CAISAASGGSYNEQFF.

V and J are TRBV28 and TRBJ2-5; TCRdb's D gene call, TRBD1, goes unchecked for lack of DNA. This CDR3 has 14 residues. Germline V gives CDR1 MDHEN, CDR2 SYDVKM. The CDR3 region is CASSPGGGRETQYF.